This T cell receptor (beta chain) was observed in a study of stem cell transplantation in POMP-related autoinflammatory disease. Turning to the study itself: Through one year post-transplant, neutrophils and platelets were 100% of graft donor origin. Whole-study findings and limits: A trend toward lower repertoire diversity and greater clonality appeared in every analyzed T-cell subset of PRAID patients. Fewer unique TRB V-J gene pairings were identified in patients with PRAID.

Sequencing was performed with immunoSEQ multiplex PCR; in TCRdb, only in-frame clones are kept and a portion is missing. The sample has some 3,000 clones, about 91% seen once. Concerning this clone itself: The antigen remains undetermined.

Trimming took 2 bases from V and 2 from J, leaving 12 bases between them. There are 15 residues in the CDR3. Germline CDR1 and CDR2: MNHEY and SVGAGI. PRAID combined immunodeficiency and autoinflammation. This receptor was identified in a human patient with POMP-related autoinflammation and immune dysregulation (PRAID). Some T cells may trace back to the graft donor. This specimen consisted of CD4+ follicular helper T cells (Tfh) from PBMCs, obtained after stem cell transplantation. The chain has TRBV6-5 and TRBJ1-2; no firm D call. This CDR3 reads CASSYGGTLNYGYTF. The CDR3 coding sequence is TGTGCCAGCAGTTACGGTGGCACCCTGAACTATGGCTACACCTTC.